This TCR beta chain was profiled in a study of cytomegalovirus exposure and HLA in healthy donors. In the PCR, 60 Vbeta and 13 Jbeta primers were used. Sequencing was performed with immunoSEQ multiplex PCR; in TCRdb, only in-frame clones are kept and a portion is missing. The sample includes 95,000 to 150,000 clones, 73% of them seen just once. Germline V lookup: CDR1 MNHNS, CDR2 SASEGT. Trimming took 3 bases from V and 5 from J; bases not matched to a gene: 4. The CDR3 is 14 amino acids. This chain joins TRBV6-1 and TRBJ2-3, with TRBD1 identical over 8 bases. This sequence was found in a man aged 55-75 years in good health and CMV-seropositive. Specimen: PBMCs. The CDR3 sequence: CASSEGTGGDTQYF. The CDR3, as DNA: TGTGCCAGCAGTGAGGGTACAGGGGGAGATACGCAGTATTTT.